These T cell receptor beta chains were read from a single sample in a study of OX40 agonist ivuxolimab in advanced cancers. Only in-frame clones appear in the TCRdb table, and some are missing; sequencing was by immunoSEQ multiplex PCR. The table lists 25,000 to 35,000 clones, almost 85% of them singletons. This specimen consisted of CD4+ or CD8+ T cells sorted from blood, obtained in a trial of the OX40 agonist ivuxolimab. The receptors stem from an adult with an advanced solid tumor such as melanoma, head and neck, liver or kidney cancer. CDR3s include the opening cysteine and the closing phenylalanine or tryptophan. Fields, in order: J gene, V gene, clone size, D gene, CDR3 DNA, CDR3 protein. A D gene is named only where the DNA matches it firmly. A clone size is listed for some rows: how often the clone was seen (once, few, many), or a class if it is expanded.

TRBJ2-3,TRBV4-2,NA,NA,TGTGCCAGCAGCCAAGTCGAGAGCGGAGTAGGAGATACGCAGTATTTT,CASSQVESGVGDTQYF
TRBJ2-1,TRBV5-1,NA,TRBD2,TGCGCCAGCAGCTCCCCTCGAGGGCGGGAGTATGGCAATGAGCAGTTCTTC,CASSSPRGREYGNEQFF
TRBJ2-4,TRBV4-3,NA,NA,TGCGCCAGCAGCCACAACAGGGAGAACATTCAGTACTTC,CASSHNRENIQYF
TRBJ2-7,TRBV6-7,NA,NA,TGTGCCAGCAGTTACATGCCAGGAAGCTCCTACGAGCAGTACTTC,CASSYMPGSSYEQYF
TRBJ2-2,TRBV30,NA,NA,TGTGCCTGTTGGCCCGGAAGGCCGAACACCGGGGAGCTGTTTTTT,CACWPGRPNTGELFF
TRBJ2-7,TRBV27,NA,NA,TGTGCCACCAGAACAGGGTCCTACGAGCAGTACTTC,CATRTGSYEQYF
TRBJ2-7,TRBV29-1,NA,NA,TGCAGCGCAGCGACTGTCTACGAGCAGTACTTC,CSAATVYEQYF
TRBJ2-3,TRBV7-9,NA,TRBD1,TGTGCCAGCAGCCTCACCGGGACAGCGGACACAGATACGCAGTATTTT,CASSLTGTADTDTQYF
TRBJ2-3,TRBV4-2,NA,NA,TGTGCCAGCAGCCAAGCAGCGGCCAGCACAGATACGCAGTATTTT,CASSQAAASTDTQYF
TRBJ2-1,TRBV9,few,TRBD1,TGTGCCAGCAGCGTAGCGGGGACAGGGTACAATGAGCAGTTCTTC,CASSVAGTGYNEQFF
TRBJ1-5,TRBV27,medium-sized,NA,TGTGCCAGCAGAACGGGGACGGGCAATCAGCCCCAGCATTTT,CASRTGTGNQPQHF
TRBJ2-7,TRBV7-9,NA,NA,TGTGCCAGCAGCTTAAGTCCGGGCGGAGTATACGAGCAGTACTTC,CASSLSPGGVYEQYF
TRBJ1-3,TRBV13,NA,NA,TGTGCCAGCAGCTTAGGTCGCGGGCTTATGCAGTACTCTGGAAACACCATATATTTT,CASSLGRGLMQYSGNTIYF
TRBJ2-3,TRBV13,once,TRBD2,TGTGCCAGCAGCTTACGGGCTAGCGGGAGACGTGTCACAGATACGCAGTATTTT,CASSLRASGRRVTDTQYF
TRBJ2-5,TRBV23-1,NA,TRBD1,TGCGCCAGCAGTCAACGGGCCAGGGGGTCAGAGACCCAGTACTTC,CASSQRARGSETQYF
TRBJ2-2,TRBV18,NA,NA,TGTGCCAGCTCACCGAAAATGAGGGCGGCTAGGGGACAAGTAAGCGGGGAGCTGTTTTTT,CASSPKMRAARGQVSGELFF
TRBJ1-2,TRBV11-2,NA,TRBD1,TGTGCCAGCAGCCATTACACAGGGGCGTCGGGCTATGGCTACACCTTC,CASSHYTGASGYGYTF
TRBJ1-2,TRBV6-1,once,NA,TGTGCCAGCAGTCCGGGACCTATCTATGGCTACACCTTC,CASSPGPIYGYTF
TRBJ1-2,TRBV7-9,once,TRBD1,TGTGCCAGCAGCTCTTGGGACAGCTCCTATGGCTACACCTTC,CASSSWDSSYGYTF
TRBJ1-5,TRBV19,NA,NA,TGTGCCAGTAGTATAAGGGACACAAGCAATCAGCCCCAGCATTTT,CASSIRDTSNQPQHF
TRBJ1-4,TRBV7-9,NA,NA,TGTGCCAGCAGCTTAATTCCACCGACCGCAACTAATGAAAAACTGTTTTTT,CASSLIPPTATNEKLFF
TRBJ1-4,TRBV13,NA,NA,TGTGCCAGCAGCCCCCGAGGGATTAATGAAAAACTGTTTTTT,CASSPRGINEKLFF
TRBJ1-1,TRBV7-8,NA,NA,TGTGCCAGCAGCTTAGGAGGGGAGGAGGAAGCTTTCTTT,CASSLGGEEEAFF
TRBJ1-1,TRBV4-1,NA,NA,TGCGCCAGCAGCCACGTAACAGAGAATTCCGAAGCTTTCTTT,CASSHVTENSEAFF
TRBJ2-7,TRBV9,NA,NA,TGTGCCAGCAGCGTAGGGGGACGCGGTCACGAGCAGTACTTC,CASSVGGRGHEQYF
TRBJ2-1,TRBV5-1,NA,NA,TGCGCCAGCAGCTCGGGACTGCCCAATGAGCAGTTCTTC,CASSSGLPNEQFF
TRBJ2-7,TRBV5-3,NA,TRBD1,TGTGCCAGCAGTCCGGGACAGGGGGCTTATGAGCAGTACTTC,CASSPGQGAYEQYF
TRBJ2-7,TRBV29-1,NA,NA,TGCAGCGTTGAAGACAGGGTGGGCGAGCAGTACTTC,CSVEDRVGEQYF
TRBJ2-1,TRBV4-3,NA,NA,TGCGCCAGCAGCCAAGTAGTTAGTCAGGACAATGAGCAGTTCTTC,CASSQVVSQDNEQFF
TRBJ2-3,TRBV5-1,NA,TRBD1,TGCGCCAGCAGCTTTTTCACAGGGGGCAACACAGATACGCAGTATTTT,CASSFFTGGNTDTQYF
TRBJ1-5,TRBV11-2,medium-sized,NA,TGTGCCAGCAGCTTAGGCTGGGCAGGGTTGTATCAGCCCCAGCATTTT,CASSLGWAGLYQPQHF
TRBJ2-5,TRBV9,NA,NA,TGTGCCAGCAGCGTAGGAGGGGGGACCGAAGAGACCCAGTACTTC,CASSVGGGTEETQYF
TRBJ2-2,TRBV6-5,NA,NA,TGTGCCAGCAGCCCGACAGCCCCGGGCACCGGGGAGCTGTTTTTT,CASSPTAPGTGELFF
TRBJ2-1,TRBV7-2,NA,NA,TGTGCCAGCAGCGCACTAGATGACAATGAGCAGTTCTTC,CASSALDDNEQFF
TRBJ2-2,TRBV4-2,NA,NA,TGTGCCAGCAGCCAAGGCCTGAACACCGGGGAGCTGTTTTTT,CASSQGLNTGELFF
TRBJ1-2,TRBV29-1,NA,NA,TGCAGCGCCGGGATTTTGGGTGACTATGGCTACACCTTC,CSAGILGDYGYTF
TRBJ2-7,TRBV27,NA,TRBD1,TGTGCCAGCAGTTTGAAGGGGGCCTCATACGAGCAGTACTTC,CASSLKGASYEQYF
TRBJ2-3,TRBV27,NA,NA,TGTGCCAGCAGTTCCAAGTTGGGGACCCCTAGCACAGATACGCAGTATTTT,CASSSKLGTPSTDTQYF
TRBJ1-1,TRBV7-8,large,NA,TGTGCCAGCAGCTTAGAGCCTGAAGCTTTCTTT,CASSLEPEAFF
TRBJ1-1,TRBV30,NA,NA,TGTGCCTGGAGTGTACTTTCTGAGTGGTTGAACACTGAAGCTTTCTTT,CAWSVLSEWLNTEAFF
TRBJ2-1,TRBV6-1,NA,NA,TGTGCCAGTAGCAGGAACTCCTACAATGAGCAGTTCTTC,CASSRNSYNEQFF
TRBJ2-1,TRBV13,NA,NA,TGTGCCAGCAGCTTCGTACAACCCAATGAGCAGTTCTTC,CASSFVQPNEQFF
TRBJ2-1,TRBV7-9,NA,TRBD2,TGTGCCAGCAGCCCCACGGGACTAGCGGGATTCTACAATGAGCAGTTCTTC,CASSPTGLAGFYNEQFF
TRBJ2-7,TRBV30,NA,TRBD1,TGTGCCTGGAGTGCCGGGACAGGCTCCTACGAGCAGTACTTC,CAWSAGTGSYEQYF
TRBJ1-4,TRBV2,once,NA,TGTGCCAGCGCGAGCCCGAGGGCAACTAATGAAAAACTGTTTTTT,CASASPRATNEKLFF
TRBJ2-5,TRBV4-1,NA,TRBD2,TGCGCCAGCAGCCAAGTTCCTCGGACTAGTGGGGAGACCCAGTACTTC,CASSQVPRTSGETQYF
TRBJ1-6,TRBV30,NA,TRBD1,TGTGCCTGGACGACAGGGTTGGGGAATTCACCCCTCCACTTT,CAWTTGLGNSPLHF
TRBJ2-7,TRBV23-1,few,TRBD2,TGCGCCAGCCCCCGACTAGCGGGTTGCTCCTACGAGCAGTACTTC,CASPRLAGCSYEQYF
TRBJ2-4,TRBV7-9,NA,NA,TGTGCCAGCAGCTTTGACAGGACTTACATTCAGTACTTC,CASSFDRTYIQYF
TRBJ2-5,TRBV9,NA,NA,TGTGCCAGCAGCGTAGACTACAGGGGGAGGGAGCAGTACTTC,CASSVDYRGREQYF
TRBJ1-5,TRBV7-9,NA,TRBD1,TGTGCCAGCAGCCGCGGGACAGGGACGGTTCAGCCCCAGCATTTT,CASSRGTGTVQPQHF
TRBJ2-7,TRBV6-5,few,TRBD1,TGTGCCAGCACTGGGACAGGGGGCGCCGAGCAGTACTTC,CASTGTGGAEQYF
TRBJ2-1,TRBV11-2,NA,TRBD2,TGTGCCAGCAGCTTAGCCGGTAGCGGGAACGCAGATGAGCAGTTCTTC,CASSLAGSGNADEQFF
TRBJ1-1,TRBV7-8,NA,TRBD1,TGTGCCAGCAGCTCATCCTCGACAGGGGGCACTGAAGCTTTCTTT,CASSSSSTGGTEAFF
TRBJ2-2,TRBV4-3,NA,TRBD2,TGCGCCAGCAGCCAAGAAGGGCGGGGGTGGTCCGGGGAGCTGTTTTTT,CASSQEGRGWSGELFF
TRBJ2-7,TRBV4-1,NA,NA,TGCGCCAGCAGTCGTAAGGTTGGGGCCCCCTACGAGCAGTACTTC,CASSRKVGAPYEQYF
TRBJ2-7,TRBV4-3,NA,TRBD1,TGCGCCAGCAGCCCCCAAGCAACCCCGGGACAGGGGGCCTACGAGCAGTACTTC,CASSPQATPGQGAYEQYF
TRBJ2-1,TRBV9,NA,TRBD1,TGTGCCAGCAGCGCTTCAAACAGGGGTGATGAGCAGTTCTTC,CASSASNRGDEQFF